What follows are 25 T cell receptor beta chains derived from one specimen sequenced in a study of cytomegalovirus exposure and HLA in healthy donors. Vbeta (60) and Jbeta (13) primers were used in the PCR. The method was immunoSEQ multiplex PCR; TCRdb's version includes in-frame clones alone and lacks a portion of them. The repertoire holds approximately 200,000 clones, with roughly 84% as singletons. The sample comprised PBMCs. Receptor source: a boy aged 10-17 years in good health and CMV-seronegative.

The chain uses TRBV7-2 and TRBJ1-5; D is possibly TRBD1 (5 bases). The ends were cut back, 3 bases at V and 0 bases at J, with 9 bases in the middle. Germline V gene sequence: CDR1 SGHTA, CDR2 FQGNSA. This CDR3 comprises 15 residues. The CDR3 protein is CASSLGGYSNQPQHF. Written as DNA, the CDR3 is TGTGCCAGCAGCTTGGGGGGATATAGCAATCAGCCCCAGCATTTT.

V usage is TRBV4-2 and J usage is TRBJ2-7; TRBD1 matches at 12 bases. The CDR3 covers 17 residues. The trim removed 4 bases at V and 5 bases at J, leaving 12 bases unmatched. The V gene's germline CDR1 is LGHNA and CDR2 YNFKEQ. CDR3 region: CASSRRPGTGGIDEQYF. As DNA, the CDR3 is TGTGCCAGCAGCCGAAGACCCGGGACAGGGGGCATCGACGAGCAGTACTTC.

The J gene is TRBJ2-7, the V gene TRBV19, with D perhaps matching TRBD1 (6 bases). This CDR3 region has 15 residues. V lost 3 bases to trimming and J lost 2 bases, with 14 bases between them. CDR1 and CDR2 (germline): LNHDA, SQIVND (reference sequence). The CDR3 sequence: CASSILTGITYEQYF. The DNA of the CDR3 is TGTGCCAGTAGTATCTTGACAGGAATAACCTACGAGCAGTACTTC.

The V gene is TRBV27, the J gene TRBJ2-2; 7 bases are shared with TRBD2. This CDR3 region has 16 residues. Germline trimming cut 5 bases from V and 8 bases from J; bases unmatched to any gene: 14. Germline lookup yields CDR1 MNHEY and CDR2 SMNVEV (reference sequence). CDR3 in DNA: TGTGCCAGCAGTCCCCTCTCGACCGGGAGGTTAGGGGAGCTGTTTTTT. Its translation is CASSPLSTGRLGELFF.

The CDR3 DNA reads TGCGCCAGCAGCTTCAGGAGCGGCCGGGAGGAGCAGTTCTTC. Translating it yields CASSFRSGREEQFF. This chain uses TRBV5-1 with TRBJ2-1; D is possibly TRBD2 (6 bases). Germline V gives CDR1 SGHRS, CDR2 YFSETQ. The CDR3 runs to 14 residues. Trimming took off 2 bases at V and 10 bases at J, with 16 bases between the two ends.

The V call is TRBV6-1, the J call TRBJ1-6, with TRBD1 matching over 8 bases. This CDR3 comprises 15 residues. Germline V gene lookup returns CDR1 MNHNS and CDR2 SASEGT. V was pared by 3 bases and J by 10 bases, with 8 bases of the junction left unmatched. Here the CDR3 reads CASSEMGQATSPLHF. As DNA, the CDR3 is TGTGCCAGCAGTGAGATGGGACAGGCTACCTCACCCCTCCACTTT.

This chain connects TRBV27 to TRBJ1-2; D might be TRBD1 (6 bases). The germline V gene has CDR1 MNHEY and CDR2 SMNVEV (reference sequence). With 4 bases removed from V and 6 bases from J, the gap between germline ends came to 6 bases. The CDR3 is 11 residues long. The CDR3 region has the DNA TGTGCCAGCAGTTCAGGGGATGGCTACACCTTC. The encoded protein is CASSSGDGYTF.

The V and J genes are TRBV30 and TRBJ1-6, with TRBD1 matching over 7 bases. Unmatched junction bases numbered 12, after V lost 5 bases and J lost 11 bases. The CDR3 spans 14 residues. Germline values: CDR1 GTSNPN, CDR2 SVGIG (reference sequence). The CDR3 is CAWVISGGSAPLHF. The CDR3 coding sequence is TGTGCCTGGGTAATTTCAGGGGGTTCGGCACCCCTCCACTTT.

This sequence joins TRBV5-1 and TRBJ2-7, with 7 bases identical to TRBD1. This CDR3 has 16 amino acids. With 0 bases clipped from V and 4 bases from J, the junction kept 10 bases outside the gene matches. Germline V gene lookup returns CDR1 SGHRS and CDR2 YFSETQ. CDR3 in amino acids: CASSLGGYRGLYEQYF. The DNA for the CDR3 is TGCGCCAGCAGCTTGGGAGGGTATAGGGGGCTTTACGAGCAGTACTTC.

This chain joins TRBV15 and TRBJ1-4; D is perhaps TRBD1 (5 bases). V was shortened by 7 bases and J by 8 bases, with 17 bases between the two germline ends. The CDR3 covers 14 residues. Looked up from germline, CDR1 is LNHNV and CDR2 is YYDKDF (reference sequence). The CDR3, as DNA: TGTGCCACCACCGTACGGGGGGGGGACGAAAAACTGTTTTTT. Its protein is CATTVRGGDEKLFF.

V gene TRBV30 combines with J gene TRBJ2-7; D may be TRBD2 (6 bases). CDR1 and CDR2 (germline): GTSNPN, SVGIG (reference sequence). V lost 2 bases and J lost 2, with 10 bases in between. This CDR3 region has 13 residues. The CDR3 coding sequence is TGTGCCTGGAGTACTAGCTCCACCTACGAGCAGTACTTC. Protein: CAWSTSSTYEQYF.

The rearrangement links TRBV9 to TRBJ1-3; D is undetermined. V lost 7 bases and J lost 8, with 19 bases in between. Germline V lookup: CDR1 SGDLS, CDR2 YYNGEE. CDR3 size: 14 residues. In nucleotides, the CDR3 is TGTGCCAGCCAGCGGGTCGGCCAGGCGCACACCATATATTTT. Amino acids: CASQRVGQAHTIYF.

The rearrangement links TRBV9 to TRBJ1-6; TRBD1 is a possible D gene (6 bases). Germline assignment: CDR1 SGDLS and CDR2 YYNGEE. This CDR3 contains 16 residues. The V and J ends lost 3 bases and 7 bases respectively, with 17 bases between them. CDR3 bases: TGTGCCAGCAGCGGAGGGGGGGGGACAAGGAATTCACCCCTCCACTTT. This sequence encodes CASSGGGGTRNSPLHF.

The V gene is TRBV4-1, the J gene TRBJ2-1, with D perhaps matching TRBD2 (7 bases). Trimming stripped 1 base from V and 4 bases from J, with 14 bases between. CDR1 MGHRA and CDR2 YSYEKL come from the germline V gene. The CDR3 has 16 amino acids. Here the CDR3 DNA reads TGCGCCAGCAGCCAAGTCTCGGGGGGCGCATACAATGAGCAGTTCTTC. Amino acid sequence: CASSQVSGGAYNEQFF.

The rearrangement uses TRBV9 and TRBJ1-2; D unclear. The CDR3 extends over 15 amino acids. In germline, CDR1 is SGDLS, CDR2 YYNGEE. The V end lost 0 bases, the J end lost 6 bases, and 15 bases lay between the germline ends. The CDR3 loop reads CASSVGGGSTDGYTF. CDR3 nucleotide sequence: TGTGCCAGCAGCGTAGGGGGAGGATCAACGGATGGCTACACCTTC.

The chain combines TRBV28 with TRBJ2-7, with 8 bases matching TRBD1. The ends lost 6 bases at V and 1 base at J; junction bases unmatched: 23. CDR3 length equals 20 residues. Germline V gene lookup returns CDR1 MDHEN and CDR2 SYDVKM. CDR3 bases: TGTGCCAGCAGCTTTGGGCTTGGGCAGGGGGCCCTTACCTTTTCCTACGAGCAGTACTTC. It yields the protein CASSFGLGQGALTFSYEQYF. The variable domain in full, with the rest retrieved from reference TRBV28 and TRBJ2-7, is DVKVTQSSRYLVKRTGEKVFLECVQDMDHENMFWYRQDPGLGLRLIYFSYDVKMKEKGDIPEGYSVSREKKERFSLILESASTNQTSMYLCASSFGLGQGALTFSYEQYFGPGTRLTVT.

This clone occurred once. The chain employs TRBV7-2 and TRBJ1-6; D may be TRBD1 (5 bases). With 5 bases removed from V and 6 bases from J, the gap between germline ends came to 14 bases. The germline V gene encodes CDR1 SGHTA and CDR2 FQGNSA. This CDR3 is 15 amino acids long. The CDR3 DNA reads TGTGCCAGCAGCCCAGACGGCAGGGCTAATTCACCCCTCCACTTT. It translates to CASSPDGRANSPLHF.

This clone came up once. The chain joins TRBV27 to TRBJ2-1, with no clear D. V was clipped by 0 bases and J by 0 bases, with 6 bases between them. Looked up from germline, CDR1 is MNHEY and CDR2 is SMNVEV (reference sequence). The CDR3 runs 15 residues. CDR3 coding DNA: TGTGCCAGCAGTTTATCGGCAGGCTCCTACAATGAGCAGTTCTTC. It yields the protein CASSLSAGSYNEQFF.

DNA of the CDR3: TGTGCCAGCAGTCTTACAGCAGGCCAAGAGACCCAGTACTTC. This gives the protein CASSLTAGQETQYF. V usage is TRBV27 and J usage is TRBJ2-5; D is undetermined. Trimming pared 5 bases from V and 1 base from J, leaving 11 bases between. The CDR3 runs to 14 residues. In germline, CDR1 is MNHEY, CDR2 SMNVEV (reference sequence).

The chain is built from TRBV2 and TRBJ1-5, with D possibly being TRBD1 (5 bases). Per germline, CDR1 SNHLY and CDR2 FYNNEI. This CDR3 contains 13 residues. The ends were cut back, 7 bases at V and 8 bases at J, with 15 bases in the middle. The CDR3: CASKRLGGEPQHF. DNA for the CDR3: TGTGCCAGCAAGAGGCTGGGGGGAGAGCCCCAGCATTTT.

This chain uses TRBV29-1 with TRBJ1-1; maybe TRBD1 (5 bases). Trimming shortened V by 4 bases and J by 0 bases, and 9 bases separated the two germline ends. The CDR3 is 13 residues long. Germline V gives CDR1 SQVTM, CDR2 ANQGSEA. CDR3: CSVGRGMNTEAFF. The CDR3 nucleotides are TGCAGCGTTGGTAGGGGAATGAACACTGAAGCTTTCTTT.

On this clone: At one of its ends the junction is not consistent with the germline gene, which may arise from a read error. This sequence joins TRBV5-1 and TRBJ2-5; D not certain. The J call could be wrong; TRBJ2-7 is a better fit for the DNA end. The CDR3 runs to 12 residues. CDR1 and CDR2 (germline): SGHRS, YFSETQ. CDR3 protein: CASRLEFHEQYF. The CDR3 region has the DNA TGCGCCAGCAGATTGGAGTTCCACGAGCAGTACTTC.

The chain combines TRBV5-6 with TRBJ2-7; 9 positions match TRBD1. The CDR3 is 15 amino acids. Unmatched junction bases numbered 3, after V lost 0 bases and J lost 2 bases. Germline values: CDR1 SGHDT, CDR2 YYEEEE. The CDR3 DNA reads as TGTGCCAGCAGCTTGGCCGGGACAGGGACCTACGAGCAGTACTTC. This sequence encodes CASSLAGTGTYEQYF.

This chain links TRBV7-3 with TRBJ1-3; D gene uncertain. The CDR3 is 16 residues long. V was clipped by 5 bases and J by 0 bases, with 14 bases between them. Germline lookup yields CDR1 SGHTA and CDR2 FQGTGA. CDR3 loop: CASSIGPAISGNTIYF. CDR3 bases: TGTGCCAGCAGCATAGGTCCAGCGATCTCTGGAAACACCATATATTTT.

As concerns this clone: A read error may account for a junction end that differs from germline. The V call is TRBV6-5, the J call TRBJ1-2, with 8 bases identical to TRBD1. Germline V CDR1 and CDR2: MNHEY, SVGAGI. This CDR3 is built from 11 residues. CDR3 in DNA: TGTGCCTGCAGGACAGGGTATGGCTACACCTTC. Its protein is CACRTGYGYTF.